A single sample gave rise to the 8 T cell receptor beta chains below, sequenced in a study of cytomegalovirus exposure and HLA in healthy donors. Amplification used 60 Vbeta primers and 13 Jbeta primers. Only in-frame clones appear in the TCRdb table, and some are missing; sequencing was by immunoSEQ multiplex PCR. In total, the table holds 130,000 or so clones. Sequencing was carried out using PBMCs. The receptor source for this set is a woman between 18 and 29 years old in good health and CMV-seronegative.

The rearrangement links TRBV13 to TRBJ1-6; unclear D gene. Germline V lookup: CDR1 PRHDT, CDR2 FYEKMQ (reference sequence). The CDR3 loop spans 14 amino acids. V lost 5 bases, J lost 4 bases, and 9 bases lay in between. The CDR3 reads CASSRSGYNSPLHF. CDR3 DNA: TGTGCCAGCAGCCGCAGCGGGTATAATTCACCCCTCCACTTT. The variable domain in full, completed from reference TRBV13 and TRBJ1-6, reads AAGVIQSPRHLIKEKRETATLKCYPIPRHDTVYWYQQGPGQDPQFLISFYEKMQSDKGSIPDRFSAQQFSDYHSELNMSSLELGDSALYFCASSRSGYNSPLHFGNGTRLTVT.

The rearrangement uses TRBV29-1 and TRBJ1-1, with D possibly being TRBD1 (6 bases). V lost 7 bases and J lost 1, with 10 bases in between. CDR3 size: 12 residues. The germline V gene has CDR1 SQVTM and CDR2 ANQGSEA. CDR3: CSAYRENTEAFF. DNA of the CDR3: TGCAGCGCGTACAGGGAGAACACTGAAGCTTTCTTT.

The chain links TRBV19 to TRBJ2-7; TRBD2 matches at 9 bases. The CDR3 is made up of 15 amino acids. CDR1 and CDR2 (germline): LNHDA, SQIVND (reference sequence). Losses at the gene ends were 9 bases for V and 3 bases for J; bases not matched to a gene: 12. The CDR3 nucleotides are TGTGCCAGCAGCTCTTTAGCGGGAGCCGTCTACGAGCAGTACTTC. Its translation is CASSSLAGAVYEQYF.

In DNA, the CDR3 is TGTGCCAGCTCACCTAGTCAGGGAAGGGGGACCCAGTACTTC. Protein product: CASSPSQGRGTQYF. This chain links TRBV18 with TRBJ2-5, with D perhaps matching TRBD1 (5 bases). Germline V gene lookup returns CDR1 KGHSH and CDR2 LQKENI. The ends were cut back, 3 bases at V and 7 bases at J, with 15 bases in the middle. The CDR3 sequence is 14 residues long.

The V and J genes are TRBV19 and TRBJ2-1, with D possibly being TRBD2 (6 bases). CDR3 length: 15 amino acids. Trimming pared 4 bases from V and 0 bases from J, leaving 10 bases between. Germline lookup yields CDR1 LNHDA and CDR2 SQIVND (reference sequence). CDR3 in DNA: TGTGCCAGTAGTACTATAGCGGCCTCCTACAATGAGCAGTTCTTC. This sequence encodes CASSTIAASYNEQFF.

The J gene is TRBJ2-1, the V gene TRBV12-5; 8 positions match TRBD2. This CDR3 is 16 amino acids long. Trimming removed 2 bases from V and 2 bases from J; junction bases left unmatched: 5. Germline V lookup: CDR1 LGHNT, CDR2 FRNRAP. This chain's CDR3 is CASGLPSGGAYNEQFF. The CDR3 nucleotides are TGTGCTAGTGGTTTGCCGAGCGGGGGAGCCTACAATGAGCAGTTCTTC.

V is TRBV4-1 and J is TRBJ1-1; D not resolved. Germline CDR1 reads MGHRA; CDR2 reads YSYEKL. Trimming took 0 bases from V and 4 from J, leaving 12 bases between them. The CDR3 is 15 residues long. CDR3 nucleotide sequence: TGCGCCAGCAGCCAAGATCATCCGGGGAGCACTGAAGCTTTCTTT. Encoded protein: CASSQDHPGSTEAFF.

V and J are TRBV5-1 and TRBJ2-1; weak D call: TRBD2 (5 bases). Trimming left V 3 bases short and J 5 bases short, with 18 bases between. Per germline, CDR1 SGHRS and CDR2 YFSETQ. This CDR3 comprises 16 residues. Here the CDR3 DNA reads TGCGCCAGCAGCTCAACGGGGTCTGCGGCAAACAATGAGCAGTTCTTC. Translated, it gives CASSSTGSAANNEQFF. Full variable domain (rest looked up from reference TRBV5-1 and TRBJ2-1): KAGVTQTPRYLIKTRGQQVTLSCSPISGHRSVSWYQQTPGQGLQFLFEYFSETQRNKGNFPGRFSGRQFSNSRSEMNVSTLELGDSALYLCASSSTGSAANNEQFFGPGTRLTVL.